This TCR beta chain was identified during a study of T cells in Graves' hyperthyroidism and ophthalmopathy. The CDR3 regions of TCR beta were amplified from RNA transcripts. A first-round RT-PCR of the TCR CDR3 used the HTBI primer set. TCRdb called the multiplex PCR reads again in MiXCR, with one record for every CDR3 protein. This table holds 250,000 to 300,000 distinct CDR3 sequences, more than 10% found once. V was trimmed by 5 bases and J by 4 bases, leaving 8 bases between them. In germline, CDR1 is SEHNR, CDR2 FQNEAQ (reference sequence). This CDR3 is 12 amino acids long. Study-level findings and limits: Patients with ophthalmopathy were separated from those with stable hyperthyroidism by a 13 V-J model.

At least ten counts were recorded for this clonotype. The antigen is unknown. The sequencing input was blood. The receptor was derived from a woman in her 30s with Graves' hyperthyroidism that later progressed to Graves' ophthalmopathy. The chain is built from TRBV7-9 and TRBJ1-1, with D perhaps matching TRBD1 (5 bases). CDR3 bases: TGTGCCAGCAGCGCCAGGGTCACTGAAGCTTTCTTT. Its protein product is CASSARVTEAFF. The complete variable domain, with remaining parts taken from reference TRBV7-9 and TRBJ1-1, reads DTGVSQNPRHKITKRGQNVTFRCDPISEHNRLYWYRQTLGQGPEFLTYFQNEAQLEKSRLLSDRFSAERPKGSFSTLEIQRTEQGDSAMYLCASSARVTEAFFGQGTRLTVV.